This paragraph reports one T cell receptor beta chain. This specimen comes from a study of blood T cell repertoires in COVID-19. Across the whole study: Donors in the United States, Italy and Spain gave samples during acute or convalescent COVID-19. PBMCs, B-cell-depleted T cells, or T cells provided the cDNA or gDNA that made up the material.

In the original processing: It was from reference gene primer amplification that nucleated cell counts were estimated. The data were produced by immunoSEQ multiplex PCR, yet TCRdb's version contains in-frame clones alone and is incomplete. V and J calls and clone size are those listed in that table; D and trimming were worked out from the DNA. This sample has nearly 60,000 clones; 85% occur once, and the top ten carry under 5%. The V end was cut by 1 base, the J end by 6 bases, with 15 bases between. The CDR3 is 15 residues long. Germline V gene sequence: CDR1 LGHNA, CDR2 YNFKEQ. The chain carries TRBV4-2 and TRBJ1-1; no firm D call. The receptor was isolated from a middle-aged man with active COVID-19. Specimen: peripheral blood. As DNA, the CDR3 is TGTGCCAGCAGCCAAGTCGCTGGGCATAAGGCTGAAGCTTTCTTT. Amino acid sequence: CASSQVAGHKAEAFF.